This T cell receptor (beta chain) was sequenced in a study of cytomegalovirus exposure and HLA in healthy donors. At the level of the study: Falling in the Caucasian-associated ancestry cluster were approximately 86% of some 400 genotyped donors.

Germline loops: CDR1 GTSNPN, CDR2 SVGIG (reference sequence). The CDR3 totals 11 residues. Trimming stripped 5 bases from V and 3 bases from J, with 7 bases between. Study-level findings and limits: A later analysis associated about 18,000 TCR beta sequences with HLA alleles at a 0.05 false discovery rate. Indistinguishability led to the exclusion of some V segments, TRBV6-2 and TRBV6-3 included. The study reported that TCR beta sequences accurately predicted HLA-A and HLA-B alleles in most subjects.

This clone was observed a few times. Its target is not known. The PCR had 60 Vbeta and 13 Jbeta primers. Produced via immunoSEQ multiplex PCR; TCRdb's table is partial and in-frame only. The data show about 150,000 clones, with about three quarters seen just once and roughly 1.4% held by the top ten. The sequence came from a woman aged 25 to 39 in good health and CMV-seropositive. The sample was PBMCs. The chain recombines TRBV30 with TRBJ1-1; D is unclear. The CDR3 DNA follows: TGTGCCTGGGGGAGGGACACTGAAGCTTTCTTT. It yields the protein CAWGRDTEAFF.